Presented here are 26 T cell receptor beta chains from one specimen sequenced in a study of follicular helper T cells after annual influenza vaccination. The data were produced by immunoSEQ multiplex PCR, yet TCRdb's version contains in-frame clones alone and is incomplete. Of more than 8,000 clones listed, over 80% are singletons. Time point indicated: 2015-2016 season, pre-vaccination. The input for sequencing was CXCR5+ CD38- circulating T follicular helper cells from blood, taken on the day of influenza vaccination. This sample's subset: circulating Tfh, non-naive CD4+CXCR5+PD-1+ (ICOS+CD38+ or ICOS-CD38-). The receptors here all came from an adult who received the influenza vaccine.

The gene calls are TRBV28 and TRBJ1-3; the match to TRBD1 covers 7 bases. J gave up 2 bases and V 1 base, and 17 bases lay outside the gene matches. The CDR3 sequence is 20 residues long. The germline CDR1 and CDR2 sequences are MDHEN and SYDVKM. The CDR3 bases are TGTGCCAGCAGTTTATTCCCCCTCCCCCCGACAGGGTCCCCTGGAAACACCATATATTTT. It specifies CASSLFPLPPTGSPGNTIYF. The full variable domain, in which reference TRBV28 and TRBJ1-3 provide the parts outside the CDR3, is DVKVTQSSRYLVKRTGEKVFLECVQDMDHENMFWYRQDPGLGLRLIYFSYDVKMKEKGDIPEGYSVSREKKERFSLILESASTNQTSMYLCASSLFPLPPTGSPGNTIYFGEGSWLTVV.

The chain is built from TRBV5-1 and TRBJ2-1; no reliable D call. The CDR3 runs 14 residues. CDR1 SGHRS and CDR2 YFSETQ come from the germline V gene. Deletions cut 0 bases from V and 0 bases from J, with 4 bases between. In DNA, the CDR3 is TGCGCCAGCAGCTTGGTATACTCCTACAATGAGCAGTTCTTC. It yields the protein CASSLVYSYNEQFF. Using reference TRBV5-1 and TRBJ2-1 for the parts outside the CDR3, the full variable domain is KAGVTQTPRYLIKTRGQQVTLSCSPISGHRSVSWYQQTPGQGLQFLFEYFSETQRNKGNFPGRFSGRQFSNSRSEMNVSTLELGDSALYLCASSLVYSYNEQFFGPGTRLTVL.

V and J are TRBV5-1 and TRBJ2-5, with 8 nucleotides matching TRBD2. This CDR3 comprises 17 residues. V was pared by 4 bases and J by 6 bases, with 17 bases of the junction left unmatched. Germline V gene sequence: CDR1 SGHRS, CDR2 YFSETQ. The CDR3 sequence: CASSLSSGRAAVQTQYF. The CDR3 DNA sequence: TGCGCCAGCAGCCTTTCGAGCGGGAGAGCTGCCGTCCAGACCCAGTACTTC.

The genes are TRBV29-1 and TRBJ2-7, with 12 positions matching TRBD2. CDR3 size: 14 residues. Germline V gene data show CDR1 as SQVTM and CDR2 as ANQGSEA. J was trimmed by 6 bases and V by 5 bases; bases with no gene match: 8. This chain's CDR3 is CSVIRTSGKGEQYF. The DNA of the CDR3 is TGCAGCGTTATCCGGACTAGCGGGAAGGGCGAGCAGTACTTC.

This sequence joins TRBV7-2 and TRBJ2-1, with 9 bases fitting TRBD2. Germline V lookup: CDR1 SGHTA, CDR2 FQGNSA. Unmatched junction bases numbered 10, after V lost 3 bases and J lost 4 bases. The CDR3 contains 17 residues. CDR3 bases: TGTGCCAGCAGCTTGGACCATAGCGGGAGCGGTTACAATGAGCAGTTCTTC. The encoded protein is CASSLDHSGSGYNEQFF. The whole variable domain, filled in from reference TRBV7-2 and TRBJ2-1, reads GAGVSQSPSNKVTEKGKDVELRCDPISGHTALYWYRQSLGQGLEFLIYFQGNSAPDKSGLPSDRFSAERTGGSVSTLTIQRTQQEDSAVYLCASSLDHSGSGYNEQFFGPGTRLTVL.

The V and J genes are TRBV6-6 and TRBJ2-2; D is undetermined. The V gene's germline CDR1 is MNHNY and CDR2 SVGAGI (reference sequence). V was pared by 7 bases and J by 3 bases, with 6 bases between. The CDR3 spans 12 residues. CDR3 in amino acids: CASKTYTGELFF. Written as DNA, the CDR3 is TGTGCCAGCAAAACGTACACCGGGGAGCTGTTTTTT.

V usage is TRBV18 and J usage is TRBJ2-7; the D gene is possibly TRBD1 (6 bases). V was clipped by 0 bases and J by 6 bases, with 9 bases between them. CDR1 KGHSH and CDR2 LQKENI come from the germline V gene. The CDR3 is 13 residues long. CDR3 in amino acids: CASSPPGAGEQYF. CDR3 in DNA: TGTGCCAGCTCACCACCGGGGGCGGGCGAGCAGTACTTC.

The V gene is TRBV27, the J gene TRBJ1-2; D ambiguous. Per the germline V gene, CDR1 is MNHEY and CDR2 is SMNVEV (reference sequence). Trimming shortened V by 6 bases and J by 4 bases, and 21 bases separated the two germline ends. This CDR3 region has 16 residues. CDR3 region: CASSLRKMKGGYGYTF. The CDR3 bases are TGTGCCAGCAGCCTTCGAAAAATGAAGGGCGGCTATGGCTACACCTTC.

V and J are TRBV2 and TRBJ2-1; 7 nucleotides line up with TRBD2. The CDR3 runs to 13 residues. V was pared by 6 bases and J by 5 bases, with 4 bases of the junction left unmatched. Germline assignment: CDR1 SNHLY and CDR2 FYNNEI. CDR3 DNA: TGTGCCAGCAGGGGAGGGCGAAACAATGAGCAGTTCTTC. This encodes CASRGGRNNEQFF.

The chain has TRBV7-3 and TRBJ2-5, with D possibly TRBD2 on 5 matching bases. V lost 2 bases and J 5 bases, leaving 12 bases between the germline ends. Per the germline V gene, CDR1 is SGHTA and CDR2 is FQGTGA. The length of the CDR3 is 14 residues. The CDR3 nucleotides read TGTGCCAGCAGCTTAGGGAGCCAGATGGAGACCCAGTACTTC. Its protein product is CASSLGSQMETQYF.

The V call is TRBV11-2, the J call TRBJ1-2; D perhaps matches TRBD1 (5 bases). The V gene lost 0 bases and the J gene lost 5 bases, with 7 bases spanning the gap. CDR3 length: 13 amino acids. The germline CDR1 and CDR2 sequences are SGHAT and FQNNGV. The CDR3 DNA is TGTGCCAGCAGCTTAGACAGGGAATATGGCTACACCTTC. This translates into CASSLDREYGYTF.

The chain links TRBV7-2 to TRBJ1-5, with 7 nucleotides matching TRBD1. Unmatched junction bases numbered 11, after V lost 3 bases and J lost 0 bases. CDR1 SGHTA and CDR2 FQGNSA come from the germline V gene. The CDR3 spans 18 residues. CDR3 residues: CASSLFARTGYSNQPQHF. In nucleotides, the CDR3 is TGTGCCAGCAGCTTGTTCGCGCGGACAGGATATAGCAATCAGCCCCAGCATTTT.

The V call is TRBV15, the J call TRBJ2-7; D is perhaps TRBD2 (6 bases). Deletions cut 5 bases from V and 5 bases from J, with 16 bases between. CDR3 length: 14 amino acids. Germline CDR1 and CDR2: LNHNV and YYDKDF (reference sequence). CDR3 bases: TGTGCCACCAGCCGCGGGGAGATCGGGGACGAGCAGTACTTC. It is translated as CATSRGEIGDEQYF.

The chain joins TRBV4-1 to TRBJ1-1; possible D gene TRBD1, 5 bases. Germline CDR1 reads MGHRA; CDR2 reads YSYEKL. This CDR3 contains 14 residues. Trimming stripped 0 bases from V and 3 bases from J, with 8 bases between. This CDR3 is CASSQEVRDTEAFF. The CDR3, as DNA: TGCGCCAGCAGCCAAGAGGTCAGGGACACTGAAGCTTTCTTT.

The rearrangement joins TRBV9 to TRBJ1-2, with D hard to call. V lost 4 bases to trimming and J lost 4 bases, with 11 bases between them. The CDR3 covers 13 residues. Germline V CDR1 and CDR2: SGDLS, YYNGEE. CDR3 residues: CASSPDGSYGYTF. In DNA form, the CDR3 reads TGTGCCAGCAGCCCGGACGGCTCCTATGGCTACACCTTC.

The chain employs TRBV2 and TRBJ2-5; D call uncertain. CDR1 and CDR2 from the germline V gene are SNHLY and FYNNEI. The CDR3 spans 11 residues. Between the trimmed V and J ends, which lost 7 bases and 5 bases, there was a span of 8 bases. CDR3 sequence: CASKGGETQYF. CDR3 bases: TGTGCCAGCAAGGGTGGGGAGACCCAGTACTTC. Full variable domain (missing parts from reference TRBV2 and TRBJ2-5): EPEVTQTPSHQVTQMGQEVILRCVPISNHLYFYWYRQILGQKVEFLVSFYNNEISEKSEIFDDQFSVERPDGSNFTLKIRSTKLEDSAMYFCASKGGETQYFGPGTRLLVL.

This chain connects TRBV15 to TRBJ2-1, with 11 bases aligning to TRBD2. There are 15 residues in the CDR3. Germline trimming cut 3 bases from V and 6 bases from J; bases unmatched to any gene: 4. Per the germline V gene, CDR1 is LNHNV and CDR2 is YYDKDF (reference sequence). CDR3 in DNA: TGTGCCACCAGCAGGATGGGACTAGCGGTCAATGAGCAGTTCTTC. Translating gives CATSRMGLAVNEQFF.

This chain joins TRBV6-1 and TRBJ2-4; D is unresolved. This CDR3 contains 17 residues. CDR1 and CDR2 (germline): MNHNS, SASEGT. Trimming pared 2 bases from V and 1 base from J, leaving 15 bases between. The DNA for the CDR3 is TGTGCCAGCAGTGAATTTTCTGCTGGACGGGCCAAAAACATTCAGTACTTC. Its protein product is CASSEFSAGRAKNIQYF.

The chain employs TRBV6-1 and TRBJ2-3, with D perhaps given as TRBD1 or TRBD2 (7 bases each). Trimming removed 3 bases from V and 4 bases from J, with 14 bases in between. The CDR3 runs to 15 residues. CDR1 MNHNS and CDR2 SASEGT come from the germline V gene. CDR3: CASSDRQGGADTQYF. Written as DNA, the CDR3 is TGTGCCAGCAGTGATAGACAGGGAGGGGCAGATACGCAGTATTTT.

The chain recombines TRBV9 with TRBJ1-1; D unclear. The CDR3 has 13 amino acids. V was cut by 0 bases and J by 10 bases, with 13 bases left in between. Germline values: CDR1 SGDLS, CDR2 YYNGEE. The CDR3 sequence is CASSVEAASRAFF. CDR3 nucleotide sequence: TGTGCCAGCAGCGTAGAGGCCGCGTCAAGAGCTTTCTTT.

The chain links TRBV18 to TRBJ2-1; TRBD1 might be the D (6 bases). With 0 bases removed from V and 10 bases from J, the gap between germline ends came to 13 bases. CDR1 and CDR2 (germline): KGHSH, LQKENI. This CDR3 has 14 residues. CDR3 sequence reads: CASSPPSGAREQFF. The CDR3 DNA reads TGTGCCAGCTCACCACCATCAGGGGCCCGAGAGCAGTTCTTC. Using reference TRBV18 and TRBJ2-1 for the parts outside the CDR3, the full variable domain is NAGVMQNPRHLVRRRGQEARLRCSPMKGHSHVYWYRQLPEEGLKFMVYLQKENIIDESGMPKERFSAEFPKEGPSILRIQQVVRGDSAAYFCASSPPSGAREQFFGPGTRLTVL.

This sequence joins TRBV5-1 and TRBJ2-1; D unresolved. Germline V gene sequence: CDR1 SGHRS, CDR2 YFSETQ. The V and J ends lost 2 bases and 9 bases respectively, with 12 bases between them. The CDR3 spans 13 residues. CDR3 in amino acids: CASSFDLRGEQFF. The DNA of the CDR3 is TGCGCCAGCAGCTTCGATCTAAGAGGTGAGCAGTTCTTC.

This clone was recorded a few times. V gene TRBV6-5 combines with J gene TRBJ1-1; no clear D gene. Germline V gene data show CDR1 as MNHEY and CDR2 as SVGAGI. There are 13 residues in the CDR3. Trimming stripped 6 bases from V and 1 base from J, with 9 bases between. The CDR3 nucleotides are TGTGCCAGCAGAATGGACCCGAACACTGAAGCTTTCTTT. Protein sequence: CASRMDPNTEAFF.

The V and J genes are TRBV7-3 and TRBJ2-5; 11 bases are a match to TRBD2. Germline trimming cut 2 bases from V and 3 bases from J; bases unmatched to any gene: 2. This CDR3 has 15 residues. The germline V gene encodes CDR1 SGHTA and CDR2 FQGTGA. The CDR3 reads CASSLSGLAEETQYF. The CDR3 DNA reads TGTGCCAGCAGCTTATCGGGACTAGCGGAAGAGACCCAGTACTTC.

The V gene is TRBV5-4, the J gene TRBJ1-1; D gene ambiguous. The CDR3 covers 15 residues. V lost 1 base, J lost 1 base, and 11 bases lay in between. Germline loops: CDR1 SGHNT, CDR2 YYREEE (reference sequence). In DNA, the CDR3 is TGTGCCAGCAGCTTGACATATCGGGGGAACACTGAAGCTTTCTTT. Residues: CASSLTYRGNTEAFF. The complete variable domain, with remaining parts taken from reference TRBV5-4 and TRBJ1-1, reads ETGVTQSPTHLIKTRGQQVTLRCSSQSGHNTVSWYQQALGQGPQFIFQYYREEENGRGNFPPRFSGLQFPNYSSELNVNALELDDSALYLCASSLTYRGNTEAFFGQGTRLTVV.

This clone was detected only a few times. This chain connects TRBV10-3 to TRBJ2-5; 8 nucleotides match TRBD2. Trimming removed 6 bases from V and 1 base from J; junction bases left unmatched: 7. Germline CDR1 ENHRY, CDR2 SYGVKD. This CDR3 has 15 residues. DNA of the CDR3: TGTGCCATCAGAGAGGCGGGAGGACCCCAAGAGACCCAGTACTTC. Translating gives CAIREAGGPQETQYF.